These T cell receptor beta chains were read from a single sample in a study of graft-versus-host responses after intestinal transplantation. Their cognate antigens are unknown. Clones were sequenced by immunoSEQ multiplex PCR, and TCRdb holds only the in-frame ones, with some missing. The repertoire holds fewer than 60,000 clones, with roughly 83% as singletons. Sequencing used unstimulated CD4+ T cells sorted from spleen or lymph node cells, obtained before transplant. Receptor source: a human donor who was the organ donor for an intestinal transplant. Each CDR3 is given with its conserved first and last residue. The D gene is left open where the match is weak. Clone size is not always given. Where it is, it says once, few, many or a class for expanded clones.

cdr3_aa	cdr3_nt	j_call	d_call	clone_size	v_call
CASSQDVGASGRTF	TGCGCCAGCAGCCAAGATGTAGGGGCTAGCGGGCGTACTTTT	TRBJ2-3	TRBD2	once	TRBV4-3
CASSQDTPWVGYGYTF	TGCGCCAGCAGCCAAGATACCCCGTGGGTTGGCTATGGCTACACCTTC	TRBJ1-2	-	-	TRBV4-1
CASSTLGTGVMRYTF	TGTGCCAGCAGCACTCTGGGGACAGGGGTAATGCGCTACACCTTC	TRBJ1-2	TRBD1	-	TRBV5-5
CASSLGTAGSEETQYF	TGTGCCAGCAGCTTAGGTACAGCGGGGTCGGAAGAGACCCAGTACTTC	TRBJ2-5	TRBD2	-	TRBV11-2
CASSGTGDNQPQHF	TGTGCCAGCAGTGGGACAGGGGACAATCAGCCCCAGCATTTT	TRBJ1-5	TRBD1	-	TRBV6-5
CASSTQGQPQHF	TGTGCCAGCAGTACCCAGGGGCAGCCCCAGCATTTT	TRBJ1-5	-	once	TRBV7-2
CASSLRTPSKAFF	TGTGCCAGCAGTTTAAGGACCCCTTCCAAAGCTTTCTTT	TRBJ1-1	-	-	TRBV27
CASWRGPTDTQYF	TGTGCCAGCTGGAGGGGTCCCACAGATACGCAGTATTTT	TRBJ2-3	-	-	TRBV6-6
CASSPRTESQPQHF	TGTGCCAGTAGTCCCAGGACAGAAAGTCAGCCCCAGCATTTT	TRBJ1-5	-	once	TRBV19
CASSVVGQGTDTQYF	TGTGCCAGCAGTGTGGTGGGACAGGGGACAGATACGCAGTATTTT	TRBJ2-3	TRBD1	-	TRBV6-1
CASSLGPGQLAKNIQYF	TGTGCCAGCAGCTTAGGACCGGGACAGTTAGCCAAAAACATTCAGTACTTC	TRBJ2-4	TRBD1	-	TRBV11-3
CASSSGDRDTGELFF	TGTGCCAGCAGTTCTGGGGACAGGGACACCGGGGAGCTGTTTTTT	TRBJ2-2	TRBD1	-	TRBV27
CASSRQESSGANVLTF	TGTGCCAGCAGCCGACAGGAATCCTCTGGGGCCAACGTCCTGACTTTC	TRBJ2-6	-	-	TRBV28
CASSIGPGVGLSGELFF	TGTGCCAGTAGTATAGGACCGGGGGTCGGTTTATCCGGGGAGCTGTTTTTT	TRBJ2-2	-	-	TRBV19
CASSPMGVSTDTQYF	TGTGCCAGCAGCCCAATGGGGGTGAGCACAGATACGCAGTATTTT	TRBJ2-3	-	-	TRBV7-9
CASSPTRQNTEAFF	TGTGCCAGCAGCCCTACTCGACAGAACACTGAAGCTTTCTTT	TRBJ1-1	-	-	TRBV7-9
CASQGGDTEAFF	TGTGCCAGCCAGGGAGGGGACACTGAAGCTTTCTTT	TRBJ1-1	-	once	TRBV2
CASSLDRKRGAGDTQYF	TGTGCCAGCAGCTTAGATCGGAAGCGGGGGGCGGGAGATACGCAGTATTTT	TRBJ2-3	TRBD2	few	TRBV11-2
CASSFFGAYEQYF	TGTGCCAGCAGCTTTTTCGGGGCCTACGAGCAGTACTTC	TRBJ2-7	-	-	TRBV5-6
CASSLTLGQGAHEQYF	TGTGCCAGCAGCCTTACCCTGGGACAGGGGGCCCACGAGCAGTACTTC	TRBJ2-7	TRBD1	-	TRBV7-9
CASGRQGGVNNNEQFF	TGTGCCAGCGGAAGACAAGGGGGAGTAAACAACAATGAGCAGTTCTTC	TRBJ2-1	-	-	TRBV27
CASREQDGSYGYTF	TGTGCCAGCAGGGAACAGGACGGCTCCTATGGCTACACCTTC	TRBJ1-2	-	-	TRBV25-1
CASSPLTGAYGYTF	TGCGCCAGCAGCCCTCTGACAGGCGCCTATGGCTACACCTTC	TRBJ1-2	-	-	TRBV5-1
CASSMTGKAYNSPLHF	TGTGCCAGCAGTATGACAGGGAAAGCCTATAATTCACCCCTCCACTTT	TRBJ1-6	TRBD1	-	TRBV6-9
CTSSQGGLAGHEQYF	TGCACCAGCAGCCAAGGGGGACTAGCGGGCCACGAGCAGTACTTC	TRBJ2-7	-	-	TRBV1
CASSARSVDTGELFF	TGTGCCAGCAGCGCACGGTCGGTGGACACCGGGGAGCTGTTTTTT	TRBJ2-2	-	few	TRBV5-4
CAIRTNTEAFF	TGTGCCATCAGGACAAACACTGAAGCTTTCTTT	TRBJ1-1	-	-	TRBV10-3
CATSRDRADTQYF	TGTGCCACCAGCAGAGATCGGGCAGATACGCAGTATTTT	TRBJ2-3	-	once	TRBV15
CASSSDRAREKLFF	TGTGCCAGCAGTTCCGACAGGGCGAGAGAAAAACTGTTTTTT	TRBJ1-4	TRBD1	-	TRBV6-1
CATKDSFYGYTF	TGTGCCACTAAGGACAGCTTCTATGGCTACACCTTC	TRBJ1-2	-	once	TRBV19
CASSGGDYQPQHF	TGTGCCAGCAGTGGAGGTGATTATCAGCCCCAGCATTTT	TRBJ1-5	-	once	TRBV6-5